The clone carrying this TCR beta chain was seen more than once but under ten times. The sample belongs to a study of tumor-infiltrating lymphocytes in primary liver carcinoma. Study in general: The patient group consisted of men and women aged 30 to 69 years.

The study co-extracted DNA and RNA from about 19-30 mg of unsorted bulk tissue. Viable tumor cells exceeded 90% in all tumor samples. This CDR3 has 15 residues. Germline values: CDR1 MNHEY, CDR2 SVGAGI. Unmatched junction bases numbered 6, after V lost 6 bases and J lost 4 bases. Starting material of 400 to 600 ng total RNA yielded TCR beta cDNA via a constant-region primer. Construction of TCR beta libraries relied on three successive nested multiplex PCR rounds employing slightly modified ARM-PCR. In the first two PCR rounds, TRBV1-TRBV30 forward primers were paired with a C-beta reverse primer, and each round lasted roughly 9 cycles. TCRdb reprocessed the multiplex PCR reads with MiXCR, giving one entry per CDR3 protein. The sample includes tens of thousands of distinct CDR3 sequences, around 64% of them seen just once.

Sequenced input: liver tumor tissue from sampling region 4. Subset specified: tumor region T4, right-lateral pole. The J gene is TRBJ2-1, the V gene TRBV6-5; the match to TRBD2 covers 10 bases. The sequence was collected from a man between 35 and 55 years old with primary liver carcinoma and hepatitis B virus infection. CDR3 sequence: CASSPVAGGYNEQFF. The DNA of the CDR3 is TGTGCCAGCAGCCCGGTAGCGGGAGGTTACAATGAGCAGTTCTTC.